This entry lists 4 T cell receptor beta chains sequenced from one sample in a study of OX40 agonist ivuxolimab in advanced cancers. Some clones are missing from TCRdb's copy, which holds only in-frame ones; the method was immunoSEQ multiplex PCR. The data contain tens of thousands of clones, around 83% of them singletons. Source: CD4+ or CD8+ T cells sorted from blood, taken in a trial of the OX40 agonist ivuxolimab. The receptor set was obtained from an adult with an advanced solid tumor such as melanoma, head and neck, liver or kidney cancer.

This clone was detected a few times. V is TRBV7-8 and J is TRBJ1-5; 11 bases map to TRBD1. The CDR3 totals 14 residues. The trim removed 5 bases at V and 6 bases at J, leaving 3 bases unmatched. Germline CDR1 reads SGHVS; CDR2 reads FQNEAQ. CDR3 protein: CASSRTGGSQPQHF. The CDR3, as DNA: TGTGCCAGCAGCCGGACAGGGGGCAGTCAGCCCCAGCATTTT.

The chain has TRBV21-1 and TRBJ2-7. TRBV21-1 corresponds to a pseudogene. This CDR3 region has 15 residues. Written as DNA, the CDR3 is TGTGCCAGCAGCAAAGGACGGCAAAGGGCGTACGAGCAGTACTTC. It specifies CASSKGRQRAYEQYF.

Comments on this clone: Other DNA sequences in the same sample also yield this CDR3. The chain uses TRBV19 and TRBJ2-7; 8 positions agree with TRBD2. The V gene end was trimmed by 3 bases and the J gene end by 2 bases; junction bases not matched to a gene: 6. The CDR3 covers 15 residues. The V gene's germline CDR1 is LNHDA and CDR2 SQIVND (reference sequence). The CDR3 bases are TGTGCCAGTAGTATTGAGCGGGGGAGCACCTACGAGCAGTACTTC. It specifies CASSIERGSTYEQYF.

This sequence joins TRBV7-8 and TRBJ1-1; tentative D call: TRBD1 (5 bases). The V and J ends lost 7 bases and 0 bases respectively, with 15 bases between them. This CDR3 contains 15 residues. Germline V gene lookup returns CDR1 SGHVS and CDR2 FQNEAQ. The CDR3 nucleotides read TGTGCCAGCACCCCACAGGAAGCGATGAACACTGAAGCTTTCTTT. Its protein is CASTPQEAMNTEAFF.